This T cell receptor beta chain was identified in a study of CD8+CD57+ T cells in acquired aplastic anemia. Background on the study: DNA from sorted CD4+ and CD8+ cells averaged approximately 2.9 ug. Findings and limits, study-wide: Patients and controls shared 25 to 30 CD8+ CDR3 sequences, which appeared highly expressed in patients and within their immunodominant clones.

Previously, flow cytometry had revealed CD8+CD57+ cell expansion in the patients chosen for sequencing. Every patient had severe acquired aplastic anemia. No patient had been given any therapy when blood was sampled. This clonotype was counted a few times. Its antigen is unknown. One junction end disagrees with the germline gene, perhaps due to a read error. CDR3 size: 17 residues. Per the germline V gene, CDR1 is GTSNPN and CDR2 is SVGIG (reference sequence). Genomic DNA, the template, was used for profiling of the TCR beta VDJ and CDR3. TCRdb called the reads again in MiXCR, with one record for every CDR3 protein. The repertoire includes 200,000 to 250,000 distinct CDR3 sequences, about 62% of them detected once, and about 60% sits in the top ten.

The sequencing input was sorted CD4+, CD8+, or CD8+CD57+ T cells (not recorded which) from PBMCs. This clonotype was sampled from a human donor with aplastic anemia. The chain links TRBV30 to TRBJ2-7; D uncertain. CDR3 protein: CDWSSDVCSSDLYEQYF. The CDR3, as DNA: TGTGACTGGAGTTCAGACGTGTGCTCTTCCGATCTCTACGAGCAGTACTTC.